This T cell receptor beta chain was captured by sequencing in a study of cytomegalovirus exposure and HLA in healthy donors. While unrecorded immune exposures were likely, the donors were nominally healthy when sampled. Trimming left V 3 bases short and J 2 bases short, with 8 bases between. Germline lookup yields CDR1 KGHSH and CDR2 LQKENI. The CDR3 sequence is 13 residues long. Study-level points and caveats: TCR beta V- and J-gene trimming, according to a later analysis, was linked to a missense DCLRE1C variant. Researchers catalogued about 150 TCR beta chains as cytomegalovirus-associated.

About this clone itself: Its specificity is not known.

A multiplex PCR was run with 60 Vbeta primers and 13 Jbeta primers. The table came from immunoSEQ multiplex PCR; TCRdb's copy has only in-frame clones and leaves some out. Found here are around 100,000 clones, around 84% of them singletons; the top ten hold roughly 20%. Sample: PBMCs. The chain recombines TRBV18 with TRBJ2-7, with D uncertain. This TCR came from a man between 25 and 39 years old in good health and CMV-seropositive. CDR3 in DNA: TGTGCCAGCTCACCGACAACCGCCTACGAGCAGTACTTC. This translates into CASSPTTAYEQYF.